The 24 T cell receptor beta chains given below trace back to one sample, sequenced in a study of shared clonotypes between healthy human individuals. Profiling relied on immunoSEQ multiplex PCR, and the TCRdb table lists in-frame clones only, not all of them. The table shows some 1,100,000 clones, with approximately 78% occurring only once. The sequenced sample was memory CD4+ T cells from PBMCs. Stated subset: CD45RA-negative fraction. These receptors came from a man younger than 30 in good health. Some clones in this sample may be carry-over from other donors' samples.

This chain links TRBV7-8 with TRBJ2-7, with TRBD1 matching over 8 bases. Germline V gene sequence: CDR1 SGHVS, CDR2 FQNEAQ. Trimming removed 1 base from V and 1 base from J; junction bases left unmatched: 3. The CDR3 totals 15 residues. The CDR3, as DNA: TGTGCCAGCAGCTTAGTTACAGGGGGTTCCTACGAGCAGTACTTC. It encodes CASSLVTGGSYEQYF.

This clone came up a few times. The rearrangement links TRBV28 to TRBJ2-7; possibly TRBD2 for D (5 bases). V was pared by 8 bases and J by 2 bases, with 19 bases between. The CDR3 covers 15 residues. The germline gives CDR1 MDHEN, CDR2 SYDVKM. CDR3 residues: CASLSTATNTYEQYF. DNA for the CDR3: TGTGCCAGCTTATCCACAGCGACTAATACCTACGAGCAGTACTTC.

Only a few counts were recorded for this clone. The chain employs TRBV7-9 and TRBJ2-5; no clear D. The CDR3 totals 11 residues. Germline V gives CDR1 SEHNR, CDR2 FQNEAQ (reference sequence). With 5 bases removed from V and 7 bases from J, the gap between germline ends came to 8 bases. CDR3 amino acids: CASSPVRTQYF. CDR3 nucleotides: TGTGCCAGCAGCCCGGTCCGGACCCAGTACTTC.

This clone was seen just once. The chain combines TRBV2 with TRBJ1-5; 7 nucleotides align to TRBD1. J lost 3 bases, V lost 3 bases, and 2 bases had no gene match. Germline CDR1 and CDR2: SNHLY and FYNNEI. CDR3 length: 14 residues. In nucleotides, the CDR3 is TGTGCCAGCAGTGACAAGGGGGCCAATCAGCCCCAGCATTTT. It specifies CASSDKGANQPQHF.

This clone came up a few times. V is TRBV7-9 and J is TRBJ2-6; weak D call: TRBD2 (6 bases). CDR3 length equals 15 residues. Trimming removed 6 bases from V and 3 bases from J, with 12 bases in between. In germline, CDR1 is SEHNR, CDR2 FQNEAQ (reference sequence). This chain's CDR3 is CASSFPGVGANVLTF. Written as DNA, the CDR3 is TGTGCCAGCAGTTTCCCGGGGGTTGGGGCCAACGTCCTGACTTTC.

V gene TRBV18 combines with J gene TRBJ2-1; D gene uncertain. The CDR3 consists of 16 residues. From germline, CDR1 is KGHSH and CDR2 LQKENI. The V and J ends lost 3 bases and 0 bases respectively, with 12 bases between them. CDR3 region: CASSPRDSSSYNEQFF. In nucleotides, the CDR3 is TGTGCCAGCTCACCGCGTGACTCGAGCTCCTACAATGAGCAGTTCTTC.

The J gene is TRBJ2-1, the V gene TRBV2; 9 bases map to TRBD1. V dropped 6 bases and J dropped 6; count of bases not matched to a gene: 9. CDR3 size: 15 residues. The germline V gene encodes CDR1 SNHLY and CDR2 FYNNEI. CDR3 protein: CASRLDRGAINEQFF. Here the CDR3 DNA reads TGTGCCAGCAGGCTCGACAGGGGGGCCATCAATGAGCAGTTCTTC.

The rearrangement uses TRBV2 and TRBJ2-7; D may be TRBD2 (5 bases). This CDR3 is built from 11 residues. V dropped 8 bases and J dropped 4 bases, with 9 bases sitting between them. From germline, CDR1 is SNHLY and CDR2 FYNNEI. DNA of the CDR3: TGTGCCAGCCTTCGGGAATACGAGCAGTACTTC. Translating it yields CASLREYEQYF.

This rearrangement joins TRBV15 to TRBJ1-2; D unclear. Germline lookup yields CDR1 LNHNV and CDR2 YYDKDF (reference sequence). Trimming stripped 5 bases from V and 2 bases from J, with 9 bases between. The CDR3 has 13 residues. CDR3 in amino acids: CATSPTGNYGYTF. The CDR3 DNA sequence: TGTGCCACCAGCCCAACCGGGAACTATGGCTACACCTTC.

A note on this clone: A far bigger clonotype differs at one base, so this is likely a read error. In the same sample, other DNA sequences code for this CDR3. For the CDR3, the DNA is TGCGCCAGCAGCTTTGGCGGTAGCACAGATACGCAGTATTTT. Translated, it gives CASSFGGSTDTQYF. The chain uses TRBV5-1 and TRBJ2-3; D unclear. The V end was cut by 2 bases, the J end by 0 bases, with 7 bases between. CDR3 length: 14 amino acids. Germline CDR1 and CDR2: SGHRS and YFSETQ.

This clone was counted only a few times. J is TRBJ1-1 and V is TRBV19; tentative D call: TRBD1 (6 bases). The CDR3 is made up of 17 amino acids. With 2 bases removed from V and 6 bases from J, the gap between germline ends came to 22 bases. CDR1 is LNHDA, CDR2 SQIVND, per germline (reference sequence). The CDR3, as DNA: TGTGCCAGTAGTATACCGTTTTACCAGGGGATTAAGGCTGAAGCTTTCTTT. This encodes CASSIPFYQGIKAEAFF. The variable domain in full, with the rest retrieved from reference TRBV19 and TRBJ1-1, is DGGITQSPKYLFRKEGQNVTLSCEQNLNHDAMYWYRQDPGQGLRLIYYSQIVNDFQKGDIAEGYSVSREKKESFPLTVTSAQKNPTAFYLCASSIPFYQGIKAEAFFGQGTRLTVV.

For this clone: One end of the junction does not line up with germline, which may come from a read error. The chain couples TRBV20-1 to TRBJ2-3, with TRBD2 matching 10 bases. The germline V gene encodes CDR1 DFQATT and CDR2 SNEGSKA (reference sequence). The CDR3 has 11 amino acids. The CDR3 DNA is TGCAGTGCTAGAGCCCCTAGCGGGAGCATTTTT. Amino acids: CSARAPSGSIF.

The chain uses TRBV28 and TRBJ1-4; 12 bases are a match to TRBD1. The CDR3 length is 16 residues. The germline CDR1 and CDR2 sequences are MDHEN and SYDVKM. V was clipped by 5 bases and J by 7 bases; unmatched bases: 8. The CDR3, as DNA: TGTGCCAGCAGTGTAGCCGGGACAGGGGGCCGTGAAAAACTGTTTTTT. It specifies CASSVAGTGGREKLFF.

The chain couples TRBV5-6 to TRBJ1-2; TRBD1 matches at 10 bases. The CDR3 sequence is 15 residues long. The germline CDR1 and CDR2 sequences are SGHDT and YYEEEE. The V and J ends lost 2 bases and 8 bases, in that order; junction bases with no gene match: 9. The CDR3 protein is CASSFLKDRGHGYTF. The CDR3 DNA sequence: TGTGCCAGCAGCTTCCTTAAAGACAGGGGGCACGGCTACACCTTC.

The chain uses TRBV27 and TRBJ2-5; no definite D call. In germline, CDR1 is MNHEY, CDR2 SMNVEV (reference sequence). The V and J ends lost 8 bases and 0 bases respectively, with 10 bases between them. This CDR3 is built from 13 residues. The CDR3 here is CASQSVDQETQYF. CDR3 nucleotide sequence: TGTGCCAGCCAATCAGTAGACCAAGAGACCCAGTACTTC.

The chain joins TRBV4-1 to TRBJ2-7; 10 nucleotides agree with TRBD1. The V gene's germline CDR1 is MGHRA and CDR2 YSYEKL. The CDR3 totals 14 residues. The V gene end was trimmed by 3 bases and the J gene end by 3 bases; junction bases not matched to a gene: 2. The CDR3 loop reads CASSQGDRGYEQYF. The CDR3 nucleotides read TGCGCCAGCAGCCAGGGGGACAGGGGCTACGAGCAGTACTTC.

This chain joins TRBV4-2 and TRBJ2-3; 15 nucleotides align to TRBD2. Germline CDR1 reads LGHNA; CDR2 reads YNFKEQ. This CDR3 contains 19 residues. The trim removed 3 bases at V and 6 bases at J, leaving 13 bases unmatched. The CDR3 spells CASSQEGLAGGRFFDTQYF. CDR3 bases: TGTGCCAGCAGCCAGGAAGGACTAGCGGGAGGGAGGTTCTTTGATACGCAGTATTTT.

The chain recombines TRBV2 with TRBJ2-7; D is undetermined. Germline lookup yields CDR1 SNHLY and CDR2 FYNNEI. V was pared by 7 bases and J by 0 bases, with 7 bases between. This CDR3 comprises 12 residues. The CDR3 DNA is TGTGCCAGCACTAGTTTCTCCTACGAGCAGTACTTC. It encodes CASTSFSYEQYF.

In the case of this clone: Different DNA sequences within this sample yield the same CDR3. This chain links TRBV28 with TRBJ1-2, with a weak D call TRBD1 (6 bases). The CDR3 length is 14 residues. Trimming removed 5 bases from V and 2 bases from J, with 12 bases in between. CDR1 MDHEN and CDR2 SYDVKM come from the germline V gene. The CDR3 sequence: CASSPTGGNYGYTF. In nucleotides, the CDR3 is TGTGCCAGCAGTCCGACAGGAGGGAACTATGGCTACACCTTC.

This clone was counted once. The gene calls are TRBV5-1 and TRBJ2-5; 7 bases fit TRBD2. The CDR3 runs 14 residues. The germline gives CDR1 SGHRS, CDR2 YFSETQ. Unmatched junction bases numbered 8, after V lost 4 bases and J lost 5 bases. CDR3 sequence reads: CASSLLRGGETQYF. The CDR3 DNA reads as TGCGCCAGCAGCCTGTTAAGGGGAGGGGAGACCCAGTACTTC.

The V and J genes are TRBV6-1 and TRBJ2-2, with D unresolved. The CDR3 is 14 amino acids. The germline V gene has CDR1 MNHNS and CDR2 SASEGT. The V and J ends lost 4 bases and 2 bases respectively, with 8 bases between them. CDR3 protein: CASSGSPNTGELFF. In DNA, the CDR3 is TGTGCCAGCAGTGGGTCGCCTAACACCGGGGAGCTGTTTTTT.

For this clone: The same CDR3 also results from other DNA sequences found in this sample. CDR3 amino acids: CASRTGGNQPQHF. The CDR3 DNA reads TGTGCCAGCAGAACAGGGGGCAATCAGCCCCAGCATTTT. The rearrangement uses TRBV2 and TRBJ1-5; the match to TRBD1 covers 7 bases. CDR1 and CDR2 (germline): SNHLY, FYNNEI. The length of the CDR3 is 13 residues. V lost 6 bases, J lost 2 bases, and 1 base stayed unmatched.

The chain joins TRBV5-1 to TRBJ2-1; 10 bases match TRBD2. Per germline, CDR1 SGHRS and CDR2 YFSETQ. This CDR3 has 16 residues. V was clipped by 0 bases and J by 5 bases; unmatched bases: 5. CDR3 sequence (DNA): TGCGCCAGCAGCTTGGCTAGCGGGAGAGCTAACAATGAGCAGTTCTTC. This encodes CASSLASGRANNEQFF.

V and J are TRBV18 and TRBJ1-1, with D perhaps matching TRBD1 (5 bases). CDR1 and CDR2 from the germline V gene are KGHSH and LQKENI. The CDR3 is 15 amino acids. V was shortened by 2 bases and J by 5 bases, with 15 bases between the two germline ends. The CDR3 sequence is CASSPGAGQRTEAFF. The CDR3 nucleotides read TGTGCCAGCTCACCAGGTGCAGGGCAGAGGACTGAAGCTTTCTTT.